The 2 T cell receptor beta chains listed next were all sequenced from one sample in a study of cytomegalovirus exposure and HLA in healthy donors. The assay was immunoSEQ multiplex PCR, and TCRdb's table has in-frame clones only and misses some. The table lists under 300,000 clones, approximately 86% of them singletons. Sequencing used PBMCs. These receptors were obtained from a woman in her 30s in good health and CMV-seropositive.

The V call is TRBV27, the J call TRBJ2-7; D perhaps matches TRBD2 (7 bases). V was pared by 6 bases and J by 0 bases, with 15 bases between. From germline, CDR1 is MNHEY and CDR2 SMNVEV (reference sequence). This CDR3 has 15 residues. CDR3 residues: CASSSGAGASYEQYF. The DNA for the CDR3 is TGTGCCAGCAGCTCGGGGGCGGGGGCCTCCTACGAGCAGTACTTC.

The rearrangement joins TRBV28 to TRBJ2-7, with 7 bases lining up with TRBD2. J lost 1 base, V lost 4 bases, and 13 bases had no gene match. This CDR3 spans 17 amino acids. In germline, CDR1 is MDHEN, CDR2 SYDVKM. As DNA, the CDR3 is TGTGCCAGCAGTTCGTGGGACCTAGCGGAGTATTCCTACGAGCAGTACTTC. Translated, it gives CASSSWDLAEYSYEQYF. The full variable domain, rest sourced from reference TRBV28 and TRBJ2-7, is DVKVTQSSRYLVKRTGEKVFLECVQDMDHENMFWYRQDPGLGLRLIYFSYDVKMKEKGDIPEGYSVSREKKERFSLILESASTNQTSMYLCASSSWDLAEYSYEQYFGPGTRLTVT.